Listed here are 12 T cell receptor beta chains from one sample, sequenced in a study of T-cell memory formation after mild COVID-19. TCRdb ran MiXCR on the 5' RACE reads and lists one entry per CDR3 protein. The sample includes 170,000 or so distinct CDR3 sequences, over 20% of them seen just once. Sequenced sample: PBMCs or a T cell subset sorted from them (not recorded which). These receptors came from an adult woman who had mild COVID-19 (a few samples of this study predate the infection). Cell type and time point are not known.

The genes are TRBV19 and TRBJ2-7, with TRBD2 matching over 11 bases. Germline loops: CDR1 LNHDA, CDR2 SQIVND (reference sequence). The CDR3 is made up of 14 amino acids. V shed 5 bases, J shed 4 bases, and the junction held 4 bases outside the gene matches. The CDR3 DNA is TGTGCCAGTAGTCATAGCGGGAGGGATTACGAGCAGTACTTC. Its translation is CASSHSGRDYEQYF.

This chain links TRBV4-3 with TRBJ2-1; 10 bases agree with TRBD2. V lost 8 bases, J lost 5 bases, and 9 bases stayed unmatched. The CDR3 extends over 15 amino acids. From germline, CDR1 is LGHNA and CDR2 YSLEER. CDR3 region: CASRPGLALNNEQFF. The CDR3 coding sequence is TGCGCCAGCCGTCCGGGACTAGCGCTGAACAATGAGCAGTTCTTC.

This clonotype was detected only a few times. CDR3 nucleotide sequence: TGTGCCAGCAACGGGGGCAGGGCGGTCTCCTACAATGAGCAGTTCTTC. It yields the protein CASNGGRAVSYNEQFF. This sequence joins TRBV6-2 or TRBV6-3 and TRBJ2-1; D is possibly TRBD1 or TRBD2 (6 bases each). The germline V gene has CDR1 MNHEY and CDR2 SVGEGT. Between the trimmed V and J ends, which lost 7 bases and 0 bases, there was a span of 16 bases. This CDR3 is 16 amino acids long.

This clonotype came up a few times. The rearrangement links TRBV9 to TRBJ1-1; D unclear. The V and J ends lost 0 bases and 2 bases respectively, with 5 bases between them. This CDR3 contains 13 residues. Germline-derived CDR1 and CDR2 are SGDLS and YYNGEE. Here the CDR3 DNA reads TGTGCCAGCAGCGTAGGGTCTAACACTGAAGCTTTCTTT. Protein sequence: CASSVGSNTEAFF.

The chain joins TRBV20-1 to TRBJ1-1; D gene ambiguous. Trimming stripped 0 bases from V and 0 bases from J, with 2 bases between. The CDR3 spans 12 residues. Germline V gene sequence: CDR1 DFQATT, CDR2 SNEGSKA (reference sequence). The CDR3 is CSAREMNTEAFF. CDR3 in DNA: TGCAGTGCTAGAGAGATGAACACTGAAGCTTTCTTT.

The rearrangement links TRBV21-1 to TRBJ2-7; the table's D call, TRBD1, was not checked against the DNA. TRBV21-1 is marked as a pseudogene. The CDR3 has 13 residues. In DNA form, the CDR3 reads TGTGCCAGCAGCGCGGACAGGGCCTACGAGCAGTACTTC. This sequence encodes CASSADRAYEQYF.

The chain uses TRBV6-5 and TRBJ2-4; D is ambiguous. The CDR3 has 13 amino acids. Per the germline V gene, CDR1 is MNHEY and CDR2 is SVGAGI. V was shortened by 5 bases and J by 9 bases, with 14 bases between the two germline ends. CDR3 in DNA: TGTGCCAGCAGTCCTCAACGCACGGGCATTCAGTACTTC. It translates to CASSPQRTGIQYF.

This CDR3 is CASSPRDGHQYNEQFF. The CDR3 nucleotides read TGTGCCAGCAGCCCCCGGGACGGGCATCAGTACAATGAGCAGTTCTTC. The V call is TRBV7-6, the J call TRBJ2-1, with D perhaps given as TRBD1 or TRBD2 (5 bases each). The CDR3 covers 16 residues. The germline V gene has CDR1 SGHVS and CDR2 FNYEAQ. V lost 5 bases to trimming and J lost 4 bases, with 18 bases between them.

This clonotype was counted a few times. V usage is TRBV6-1 and J usage is TRBJ2-1; no reliable D call. V lost 8 bases to trimming and J lost 9 bases, with 8 bases between them. The germline gives CDR1 MNHNS, CDR2 SASEGT. The CDR3 covers 10 residues. The CDR3 protein is CASSWGEQFF. The CDR3 coding sequence is TGTGCCAGCTCCTGGGGTGAGCAGTTCTTC.

This clonotype turned up a few times. This chain links TRBV9 with TRBJ2-7, with TRBD1 identical over 11 bases. Germline values: CDR1 SGDLS, CDR2 YYNGEE. Losses at the gene ends were 0 bases for V and 3 bases for J; bases not matched to a gene: 5. The CDR3 has 16 residues. CDR3 region: CASSVGYGTGGYEQYF. CDR3 sequence (DNA): TGTGCCAGCAGCGTAGGGTATGGGACAGGGGGCTACGAGCAGTACTTC.

This clonotype was observed a few times. The chain joins TRBV7-9 to TRBJ2-1, with 8 bases matching TRBD1. V was pared by 6 bases and J by 2 bases, with 9 bases of the junction left unmatched. The CDR3 extends over 16 amino acids. In germline, CDR1 is SEHNR, CDR2 FQNEAQ (reference sequence). This CDR3 reads CASRGIAGGAYNEQFF. CDR3 DNA sequence: TGTGCCAGCAGAGGGATCGCAGGGGGCGCCTACAATGAGCAGTTCTTC.

This clonotype was seen only a few times. The gene calls are TRBV12-3 or TRBV12-4 and TRBJ1-5; possibly TRBD1 for D (5 bases). The CDR3 consists of 14 residues. Deletions cut 3 bases from V and 11 bases from J, with 17 bases between. CDR3: CASSLADSGMAQHF. CDR3 sequence (DNA): TGTGCCAGCAGTTTGGCCGACAGCGGGATGGCCCAGCATTTT.